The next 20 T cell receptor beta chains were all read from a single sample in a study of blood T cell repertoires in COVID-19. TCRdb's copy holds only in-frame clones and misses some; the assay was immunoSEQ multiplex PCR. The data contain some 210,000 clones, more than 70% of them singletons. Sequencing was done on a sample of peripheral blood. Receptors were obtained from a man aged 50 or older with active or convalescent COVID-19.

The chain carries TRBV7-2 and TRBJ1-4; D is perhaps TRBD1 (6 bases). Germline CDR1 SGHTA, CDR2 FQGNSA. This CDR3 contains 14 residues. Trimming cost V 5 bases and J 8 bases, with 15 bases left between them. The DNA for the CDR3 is TGTGCCAGCAGCCGGGACCCCAGGGGCGAAAAACTGTTTTTT. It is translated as CASSRDPRGEKLFF.

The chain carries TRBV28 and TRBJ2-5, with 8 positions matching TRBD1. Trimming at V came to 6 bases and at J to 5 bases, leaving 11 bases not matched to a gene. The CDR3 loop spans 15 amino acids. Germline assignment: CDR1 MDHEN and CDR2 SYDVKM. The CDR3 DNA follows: TGTGCCAGCAGGCCTGACAGGGGTAAAAGGGAGACCCAGTACTTC. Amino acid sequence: CASRPDRGKRETQYF. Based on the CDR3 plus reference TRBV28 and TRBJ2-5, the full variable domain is DVKVTQSSRYLVKRTGEKVFLECVQDMDHENMFWYRQDPGLGLRLIYFSYDVKMKEKGDIPEGYSVSREKKERFSLILESASTNQTSMYLCASRPDRGKRETQYFGPGTRLLVL.

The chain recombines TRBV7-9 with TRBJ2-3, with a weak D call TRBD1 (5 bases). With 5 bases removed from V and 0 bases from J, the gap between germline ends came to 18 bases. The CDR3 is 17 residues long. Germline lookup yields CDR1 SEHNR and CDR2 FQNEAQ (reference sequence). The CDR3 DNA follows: TGTGCCAGCAGCGCTCCGACAGAGCCTTCTAGCACAGATACGCAGTATTTT. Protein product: CASSAPTEPSSTDTQYF.

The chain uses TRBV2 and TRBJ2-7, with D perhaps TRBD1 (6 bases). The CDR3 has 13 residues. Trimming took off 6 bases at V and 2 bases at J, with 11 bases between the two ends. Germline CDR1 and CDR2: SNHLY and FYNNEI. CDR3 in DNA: TGTGCCAGCAGCGGGACAACCGCCTACGAGCAGTACTTC. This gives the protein CASSGTTAYEQYF.

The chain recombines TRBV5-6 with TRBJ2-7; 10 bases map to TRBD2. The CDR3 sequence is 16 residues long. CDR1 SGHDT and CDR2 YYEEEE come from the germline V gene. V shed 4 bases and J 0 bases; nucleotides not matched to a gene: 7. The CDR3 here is CASSRRLAGVSYEQYF. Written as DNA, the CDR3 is TGTGCCAGCAGCAGGCGACTAGCGGGTGTCTCCTACGAGCAGTACTTC. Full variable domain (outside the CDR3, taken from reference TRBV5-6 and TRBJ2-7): DAGVTQSPTHLIKTRGQQVTLRCSPKSGHDTVSWYQQALGQGPQFIFQYYEEEERQRGNFPDRFSGHQFPNYSSELNVNALLLGDSALYLCASSRRLAGVSYEQYFGPGTRLTVT.

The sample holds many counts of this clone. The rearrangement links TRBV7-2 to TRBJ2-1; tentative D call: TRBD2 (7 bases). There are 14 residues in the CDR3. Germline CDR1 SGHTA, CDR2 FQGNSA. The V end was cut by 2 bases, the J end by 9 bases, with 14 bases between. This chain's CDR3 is CASSLNGGAIEQFF. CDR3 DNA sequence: TGTGCCAGCAGCTTAAATGGGGGGGCAATTGAGCAGTTCTTC.

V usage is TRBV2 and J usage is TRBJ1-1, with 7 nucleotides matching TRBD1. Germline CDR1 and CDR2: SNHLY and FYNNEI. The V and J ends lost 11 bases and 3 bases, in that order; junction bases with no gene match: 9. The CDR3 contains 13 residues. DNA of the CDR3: TGTGCCTCCCAGGGGGTTGCTGACACTGAAGCTTTCTTT. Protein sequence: CASQGVADTEAFF.

This CDR3 reads CASSYSGQYTGELFF. The CDR3 region has the DNA TGTGCCAGCAGTTACTCGGGACAGTACACCGGGGAGCTGTTTTTT. This rearrangement joins TRBV6-6 to TRBJ2-2, with 7 bases lining up with TRBD1. From germline, CDR1 is MNHNY and CDR2 SVGAGI (reference sequence). The CDR3 spans 15 residues. V gave up 0 bases and J gave up 3 bases; unmatched junction bases: 1.

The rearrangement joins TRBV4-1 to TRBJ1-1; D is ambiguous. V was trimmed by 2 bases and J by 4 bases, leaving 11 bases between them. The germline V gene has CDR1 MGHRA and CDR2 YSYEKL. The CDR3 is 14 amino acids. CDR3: CASSQPLRGTEAFF. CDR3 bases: TGCGCCAGCAGCCAACCACTACGCGGCACTGAAGCTTTCTTT.

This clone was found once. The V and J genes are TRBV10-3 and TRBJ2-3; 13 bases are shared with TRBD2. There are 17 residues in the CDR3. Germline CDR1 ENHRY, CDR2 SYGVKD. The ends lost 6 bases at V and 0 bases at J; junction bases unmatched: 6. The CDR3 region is CAIRTGLAGVSTDTQYF. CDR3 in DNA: TGTGCCATCAGGACCGGACTAGCGGGAGTAAGCACAGATACGCAGTATTTT.

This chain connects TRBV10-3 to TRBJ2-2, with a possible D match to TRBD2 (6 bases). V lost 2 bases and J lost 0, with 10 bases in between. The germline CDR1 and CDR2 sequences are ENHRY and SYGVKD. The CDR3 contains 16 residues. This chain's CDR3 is CAISERTGANTGELFF. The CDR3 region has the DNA TGTGCCATCAGTGAGAGGACGGGAGCGAACACCGGGGAGCTGTTTTTT.

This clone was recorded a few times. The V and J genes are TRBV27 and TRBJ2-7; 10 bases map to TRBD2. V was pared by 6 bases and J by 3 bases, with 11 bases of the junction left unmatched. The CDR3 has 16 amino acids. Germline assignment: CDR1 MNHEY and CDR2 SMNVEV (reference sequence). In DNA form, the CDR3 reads TGTGCCAGCAGAACGCGGACTAGCGGATCTCTCTACGAGCAGTACTTC. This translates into CASRTRTSGSLYEQYF.

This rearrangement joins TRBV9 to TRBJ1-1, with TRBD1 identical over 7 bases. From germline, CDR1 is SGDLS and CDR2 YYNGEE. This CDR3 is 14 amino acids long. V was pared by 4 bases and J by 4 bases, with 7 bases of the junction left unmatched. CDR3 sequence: CASSLTGQSTEAFF. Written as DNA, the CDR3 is TGTGCCAGCAGCCTGACAGGGCAGAGCACTGAAGCTTTCTTT.

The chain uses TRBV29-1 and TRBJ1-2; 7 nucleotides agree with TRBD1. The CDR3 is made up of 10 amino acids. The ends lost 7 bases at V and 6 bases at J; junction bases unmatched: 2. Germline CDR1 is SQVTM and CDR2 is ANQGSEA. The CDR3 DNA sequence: TGCAGCGGTGGACAGGATGGCTACACCTTC. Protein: CSGGQDGYTF.

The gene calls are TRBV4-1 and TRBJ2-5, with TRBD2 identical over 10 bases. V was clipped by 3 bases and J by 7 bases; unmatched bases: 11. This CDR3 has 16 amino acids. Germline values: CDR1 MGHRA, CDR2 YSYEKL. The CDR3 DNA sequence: TGCGCCAGCAGCCAGTTAACTAGCGGGGCCCCCGGGACCCAGTACTTC. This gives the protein CASSQLTSGAPGTQYF.

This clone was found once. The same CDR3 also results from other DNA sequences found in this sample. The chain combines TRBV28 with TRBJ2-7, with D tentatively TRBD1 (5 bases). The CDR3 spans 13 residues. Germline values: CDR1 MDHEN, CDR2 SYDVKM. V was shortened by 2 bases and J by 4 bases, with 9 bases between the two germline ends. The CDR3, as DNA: TGTGCCAGCAGTTTAGGGCAGGGATACGAGCAGTACTTC. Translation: CASSLGQGYEQYF.

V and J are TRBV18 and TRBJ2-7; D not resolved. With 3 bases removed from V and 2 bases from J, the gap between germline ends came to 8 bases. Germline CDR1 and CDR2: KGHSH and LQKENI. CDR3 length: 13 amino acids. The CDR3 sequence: CASSPEQTYEQYF. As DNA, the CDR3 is TGTGCCAGCTCACCTGAACAGACCTACGAGCAGTACTTC.

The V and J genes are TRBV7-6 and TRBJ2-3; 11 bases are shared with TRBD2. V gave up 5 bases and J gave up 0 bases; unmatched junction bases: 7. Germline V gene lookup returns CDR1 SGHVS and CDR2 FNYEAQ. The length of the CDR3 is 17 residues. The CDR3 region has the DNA TGTGCCAGCAGCGAATGGACTAGCGGGCTGAGCACAGATACGCAGTATTTT. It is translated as CASSEWTSGLSTDTQYF.

The CDR3 DNA sequence: TGTGCCAGCACCGGGAGCCTTCGCACTGAAGCTTTCTTT. Encoded protein: CASTGSLRTEAFF. V and J are TRBV7-9 and TRBJ1-1; no firm D call. V was clipped by 7 bases and J by 4 bases, with 13 bases between them. Germline CDR1 SEHNR, CDR2 FQNEAQ (reference sequence). The CDR3 extends over 13 amino acids.

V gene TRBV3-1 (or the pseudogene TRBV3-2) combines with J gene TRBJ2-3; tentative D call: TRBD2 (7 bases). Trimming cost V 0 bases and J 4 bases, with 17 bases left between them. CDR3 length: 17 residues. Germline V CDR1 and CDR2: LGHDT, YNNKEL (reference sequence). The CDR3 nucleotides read TGTGCCAGCAGCCAAGATACGCTCGGGGAGGGGGCAGATACGCAGTATTTT. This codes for CASSQDTLGEGADTQYF.